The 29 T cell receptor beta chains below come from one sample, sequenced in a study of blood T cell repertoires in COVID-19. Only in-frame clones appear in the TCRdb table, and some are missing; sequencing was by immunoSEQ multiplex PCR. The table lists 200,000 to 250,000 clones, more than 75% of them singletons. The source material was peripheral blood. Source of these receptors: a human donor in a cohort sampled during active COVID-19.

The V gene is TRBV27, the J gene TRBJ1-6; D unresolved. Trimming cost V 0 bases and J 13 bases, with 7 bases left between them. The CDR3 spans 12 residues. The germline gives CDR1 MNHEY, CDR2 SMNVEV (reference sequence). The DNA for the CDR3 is TGTGCCAGCAGTTTATCCGGTACGCCCCTCCACTTT. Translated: CASSLSGTPLHF.

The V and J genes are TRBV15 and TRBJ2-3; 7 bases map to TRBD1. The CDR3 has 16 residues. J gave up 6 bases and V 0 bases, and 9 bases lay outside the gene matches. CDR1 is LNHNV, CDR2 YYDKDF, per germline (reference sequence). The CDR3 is CATSRDLGGAGDTQYF. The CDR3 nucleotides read TGTGCCACCAGCAGAGATCTAGGGGGCGCAGGGGATACGCAGTATTTT.

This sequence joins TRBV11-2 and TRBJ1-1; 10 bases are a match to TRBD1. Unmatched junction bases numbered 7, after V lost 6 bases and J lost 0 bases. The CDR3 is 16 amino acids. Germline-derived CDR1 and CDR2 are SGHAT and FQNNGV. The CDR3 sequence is CASSRAGTGVNTEAFF. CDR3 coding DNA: TGTGCCAGCAGTCGAGCCGGGACAGGGGTGAACACTGAAGCTTTCTTT.

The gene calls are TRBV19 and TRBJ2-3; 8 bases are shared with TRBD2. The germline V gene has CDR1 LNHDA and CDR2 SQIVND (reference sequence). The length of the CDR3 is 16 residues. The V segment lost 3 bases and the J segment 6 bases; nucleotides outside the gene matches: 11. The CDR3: CASSMGRGVPRDTQYF. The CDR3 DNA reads TGTGCCAGTAGTATGGGGCGGGGGGTCCCTCGGGATACGCAGTATTTT.

The CDR3 nucleotides are TGCGCCAGCAGCCGGGGGGACGAGCAGTACTTC. It encodes CASSRGDEQYF. The genes are TRBV23-1 and TRBJ2-7; 7 nucleotides align to TRBD2. TRBV23-1 is labeled an ORF, and its function is uncertain. The CDR3 is 11 amino acids. The junction had 1 base not matched to a gene; V was cut back by 6 bases and J by 5 bases.

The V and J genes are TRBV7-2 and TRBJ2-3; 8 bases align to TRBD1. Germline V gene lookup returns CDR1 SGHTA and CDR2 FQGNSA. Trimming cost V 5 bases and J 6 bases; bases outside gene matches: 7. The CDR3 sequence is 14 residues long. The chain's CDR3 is CASSRTGTWDTQYF. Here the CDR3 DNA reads TGTGCCAGCAGCCGGACAGGGACGTGGGATACGCAGTATTTT.

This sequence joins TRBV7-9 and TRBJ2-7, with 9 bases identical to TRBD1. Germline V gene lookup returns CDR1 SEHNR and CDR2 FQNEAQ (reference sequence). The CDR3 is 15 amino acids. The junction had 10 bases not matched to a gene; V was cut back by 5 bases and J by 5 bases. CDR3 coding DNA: TGTGCCAGCAGCCTTACCGGGACAGGGACCAACGAGCAGTACTTC. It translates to CASSLTGTGTNEQYF.

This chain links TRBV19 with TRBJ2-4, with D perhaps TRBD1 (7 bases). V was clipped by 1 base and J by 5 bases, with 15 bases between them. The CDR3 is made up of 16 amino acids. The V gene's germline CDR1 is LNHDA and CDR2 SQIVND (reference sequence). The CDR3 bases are TGTGCCAGTAGTATAGCAGTCCAGGGGGGACAAAACATTCAGTACTTC. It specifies CASSIAVQGGQNIQYF. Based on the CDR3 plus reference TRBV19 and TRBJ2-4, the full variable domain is DGGITQSPKYLFRKEGQNVTLSCEQNLNHDAMYWYRQDPGQGLRLIYYSQIVNDFQKGDIAEGYSVSREKKESFPLTVTSAQKNPTAFYLCASSIAVQGGQNIQYFGAGTRLSVL.

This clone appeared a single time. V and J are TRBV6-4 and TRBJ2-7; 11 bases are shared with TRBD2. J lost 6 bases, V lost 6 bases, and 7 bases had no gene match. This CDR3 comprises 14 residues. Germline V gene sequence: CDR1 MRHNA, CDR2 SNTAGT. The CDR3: CASRTLAGVREQYF. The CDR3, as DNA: TGTGCCAGCAGAACACTAGCGGGGGTTCGCGAGCAGTACTTC.

CDR3 bases: TGTGCCAGCAGCTTGCATGCGGAGGGAAACACCATATATTTT. Residues: CASSLHAEGNTIYF. This rearrangement joins TRBV5-8 to TRBJ1-3; D uncertain. CDR3 length: 14 residues. Trimming took 1 base from V and 4 from J, leaving 9 bases between them. Germline V gene data show CDR1 as SGHTS and CDR2 as YDEGEE.

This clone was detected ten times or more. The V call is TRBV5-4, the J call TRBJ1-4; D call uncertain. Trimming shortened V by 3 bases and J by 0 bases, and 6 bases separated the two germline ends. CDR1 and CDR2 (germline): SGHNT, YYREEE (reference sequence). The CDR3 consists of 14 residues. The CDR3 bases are TGTGCCAGCAGCTCTGAGCCAACTAATGAAAAACTGTTTTTT. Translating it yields CASSSEPTNEKLFF.

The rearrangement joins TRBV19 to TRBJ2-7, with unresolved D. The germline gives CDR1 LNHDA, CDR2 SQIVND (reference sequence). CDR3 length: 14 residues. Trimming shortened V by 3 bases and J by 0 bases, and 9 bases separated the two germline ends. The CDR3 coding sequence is TGTGCCAGTAGTATTGATAGGAGCTCCTACGAGCAGTACTTC. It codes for CASSIDRSSYEQYF.

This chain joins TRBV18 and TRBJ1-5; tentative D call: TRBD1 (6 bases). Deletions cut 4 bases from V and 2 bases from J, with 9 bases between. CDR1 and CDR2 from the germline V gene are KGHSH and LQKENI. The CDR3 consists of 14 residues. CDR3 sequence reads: CASSLRGGNQPQHF. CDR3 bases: TGTGCCAGCTCACTCAGGGGCGGCAATCAGCCCCAGCATTTT.

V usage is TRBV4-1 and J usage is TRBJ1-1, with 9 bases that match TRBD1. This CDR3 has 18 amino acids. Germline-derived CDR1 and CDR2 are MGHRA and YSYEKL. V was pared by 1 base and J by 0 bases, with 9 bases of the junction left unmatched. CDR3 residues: CASSQGPGRQGVNTEAFF. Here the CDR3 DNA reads TGCGCCAGCAGCCAAGGACCAGGGCGACAGGGGGTGAACACTGAAGCTTTCTTT.

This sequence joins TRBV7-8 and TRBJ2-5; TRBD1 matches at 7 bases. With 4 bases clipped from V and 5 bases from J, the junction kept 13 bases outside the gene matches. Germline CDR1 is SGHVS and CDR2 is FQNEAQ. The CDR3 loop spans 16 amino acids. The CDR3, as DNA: TGTGCCAGCAGCTCATTAAAAGGGGGCAGAATGGAGACCCAGTACTTC. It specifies CASSSLKGGRMETQYF.

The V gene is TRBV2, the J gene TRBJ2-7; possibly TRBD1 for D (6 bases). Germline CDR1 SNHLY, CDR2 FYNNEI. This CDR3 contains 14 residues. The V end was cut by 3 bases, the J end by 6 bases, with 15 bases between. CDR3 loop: CASSEGRGYVEQYF. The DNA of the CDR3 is TGTGCCAGCAGTGAGGGCAGGGGCTACGTCGAGCAGTACTTC. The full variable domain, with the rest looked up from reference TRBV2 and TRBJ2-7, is EPEVTQTPSHQVTQMGQEVILRCVPISNHLYFYWYRQILGQKVEFLVSFYNNEISEKSEIFDDQFSVERPDGSNFTLKIRSTKLEDSAMYFCASSEGRGYVEQYFGPGTRLTVT.

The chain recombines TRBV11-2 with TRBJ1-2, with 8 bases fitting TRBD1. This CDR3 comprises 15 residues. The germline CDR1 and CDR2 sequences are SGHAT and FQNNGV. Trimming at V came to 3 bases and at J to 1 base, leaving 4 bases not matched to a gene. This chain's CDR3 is CASSFDRGFNYGYTF. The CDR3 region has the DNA TGTGCCAGCAGCTTCGACAGGGGTTTTAACTATGGCTACACCTTC.

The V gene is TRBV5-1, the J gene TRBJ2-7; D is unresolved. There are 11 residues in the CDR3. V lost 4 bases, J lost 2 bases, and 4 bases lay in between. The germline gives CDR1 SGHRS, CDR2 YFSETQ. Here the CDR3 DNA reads TGCGCCAGCAGCACTACCTACGAGCAGTACTTC. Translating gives CASSTTYEQYF. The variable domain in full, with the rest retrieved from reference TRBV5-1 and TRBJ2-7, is KAGVTQTPRYLIKTRGQQVTLSCSPISGHRSVSWYQQTPGQGLQFLFEYFSETQRNKGNFPGRFSGRQFSNSRSEMNVSTLELGDSALYLCASSTTYEQYFGPGTRLTVT.

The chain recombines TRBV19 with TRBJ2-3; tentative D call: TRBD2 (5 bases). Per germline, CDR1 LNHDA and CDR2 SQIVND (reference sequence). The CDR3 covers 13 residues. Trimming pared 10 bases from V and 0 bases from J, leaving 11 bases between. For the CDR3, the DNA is TGTGCCACCTCACTAGAAAGCACAGATACGCAGTATTTT. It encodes CATSLESTDTQYF. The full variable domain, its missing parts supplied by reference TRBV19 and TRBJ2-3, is DGGITQSPKYLFRKEGQNVTLSCEQNLNHDAMYWYRQDPGQGLRLIYYSQIVNDFQKGDIAEGYSVSREKKESFPLTVTSAQKNPTAFYLCATSLESTDTQYFGPGTRLTVL.

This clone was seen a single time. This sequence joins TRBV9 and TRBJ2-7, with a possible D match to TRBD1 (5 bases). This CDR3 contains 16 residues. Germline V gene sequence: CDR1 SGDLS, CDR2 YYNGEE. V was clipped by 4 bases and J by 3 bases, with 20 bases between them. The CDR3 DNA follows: TGTGCCAGCAGCCCCGGTTTTGCGGACAACCTCTACGAGCAGTACTTC. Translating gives CASSPGFADNLYEQYF. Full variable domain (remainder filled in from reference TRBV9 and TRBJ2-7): DSGVTQTPKHLITATGQRVTLRCSPRSGDLSVYWYQQSLDQGLQFLIQYYNGEERAKGNILERFSAQQFPDLHSELNLSSLELGDSALYFCASSPGFADNLYEQYFGPGTRLTVT.

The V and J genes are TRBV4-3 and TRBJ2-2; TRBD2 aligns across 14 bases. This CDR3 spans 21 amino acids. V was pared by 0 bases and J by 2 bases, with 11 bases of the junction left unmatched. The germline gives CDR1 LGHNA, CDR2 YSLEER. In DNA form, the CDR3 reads TGCGCCAGCAGCCAAGAGATCATAGGACTAGCGGGGGGCCTTAACACCGGGGAGCTGTTTTTT. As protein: CASSQEIIGLAGGLNTGELFF.

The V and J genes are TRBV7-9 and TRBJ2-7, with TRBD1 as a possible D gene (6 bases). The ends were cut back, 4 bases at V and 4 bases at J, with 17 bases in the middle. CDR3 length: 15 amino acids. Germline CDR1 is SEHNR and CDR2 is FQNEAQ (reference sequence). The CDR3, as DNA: TGTGCCAGCAGCTATACCGGGACACATCTTTACGAGCAGTACTTC. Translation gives CASSYTGTHLYEQYF.

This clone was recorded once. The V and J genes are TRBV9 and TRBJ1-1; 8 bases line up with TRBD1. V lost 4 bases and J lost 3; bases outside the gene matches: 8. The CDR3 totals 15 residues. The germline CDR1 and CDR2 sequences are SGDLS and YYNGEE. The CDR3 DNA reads TGTGCCAGCAGCCCACACCAGGGGGCTGACACTGAAGCTTTCTTT. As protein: CASSPHQGADTEAFF.

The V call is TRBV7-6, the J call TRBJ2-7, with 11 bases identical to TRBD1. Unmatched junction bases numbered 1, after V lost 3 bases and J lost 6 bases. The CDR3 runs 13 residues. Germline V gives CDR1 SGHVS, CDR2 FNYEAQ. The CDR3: CASSFGTGGEQYF. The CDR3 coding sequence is TGTGCCAGCAGCTTCGGGACAGGGGGCGAGCAGTACTTC.

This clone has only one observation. For the CDR3, the DNA is TGTGCCAGCAGCCTATTAGGACAGGGTGGGACTGAAGCTTTCTTT. Its protein product is CASSLLGQGGTEAFF. The rearrangement joins TRBV14 to TRBJ1-1; 8 positions match TRBD1. With 4 bases clipped from V and 5 bases from J, the junction kept 9 bases outside the gene matches. The CDR3 has 15 residues. Germline-derived CDR1 and CDR2 are SGHDN and FVKESK.

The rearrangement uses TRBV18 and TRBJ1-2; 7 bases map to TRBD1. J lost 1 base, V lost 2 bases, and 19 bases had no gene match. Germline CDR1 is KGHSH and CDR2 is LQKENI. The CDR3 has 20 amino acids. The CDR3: CASSPLVGQRTVERNYGYTF. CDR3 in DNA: TGTGCCAGCTCACCATTGGTGGGACAGAGGACCGTGGAACGTAACTATGGCTACACCTTC.

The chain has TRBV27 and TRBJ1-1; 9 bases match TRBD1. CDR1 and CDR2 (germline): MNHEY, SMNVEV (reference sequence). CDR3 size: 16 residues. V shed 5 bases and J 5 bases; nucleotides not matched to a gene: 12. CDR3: CASSPRTGEGWTEAFF. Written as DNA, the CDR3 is TGTGCCAGCAGTCCACGGACAGGGGAGGGGTGGACTGAAGCTTTCTTT.

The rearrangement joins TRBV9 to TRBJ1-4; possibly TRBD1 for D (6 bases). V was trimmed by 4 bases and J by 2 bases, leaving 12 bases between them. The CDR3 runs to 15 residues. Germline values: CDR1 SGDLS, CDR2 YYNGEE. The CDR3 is CASSPRGATNEKLFF. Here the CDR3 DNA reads TGTGCCAGCAGCCCCAGGGGCGCGACTAATGAAAAACTGTTTTTT.

The CDR3 DNA reads as TGTGCCAGCAGTGTCATGCCCCCGGGGGGACGGGGTGATAATTCACCCCTCCACTTT. This codes for CASSVMPPGGRGDNSPLHF. This chain connects TRBV6-1 to TRBJ1-6; D is perhaps TRBD1 (5 bases). The germline V gene encodes CDR1 MNHNS and CDR2 SASEGT. The CDR3 is 19 residues long. With 4 bases removed from V and 5 bases from J, the gap between germline ends came to 24 bases.